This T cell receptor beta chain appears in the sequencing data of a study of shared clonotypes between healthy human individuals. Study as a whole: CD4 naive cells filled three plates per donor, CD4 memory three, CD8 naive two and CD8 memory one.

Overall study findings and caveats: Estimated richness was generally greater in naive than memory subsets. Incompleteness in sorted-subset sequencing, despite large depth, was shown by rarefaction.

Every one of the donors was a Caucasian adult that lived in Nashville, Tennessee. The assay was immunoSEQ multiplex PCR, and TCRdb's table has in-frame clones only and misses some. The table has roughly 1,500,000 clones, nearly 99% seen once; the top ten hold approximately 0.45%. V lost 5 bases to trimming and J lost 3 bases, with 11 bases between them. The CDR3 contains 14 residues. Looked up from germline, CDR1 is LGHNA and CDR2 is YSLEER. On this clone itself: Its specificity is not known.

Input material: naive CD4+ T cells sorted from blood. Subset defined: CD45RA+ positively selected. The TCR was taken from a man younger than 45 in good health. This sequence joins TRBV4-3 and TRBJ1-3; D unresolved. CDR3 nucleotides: TGCGCCAGCAGCTCGCGGGGAATTGGAAACACCATATATTTT. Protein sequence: CASSSRGIGNTIYF.